The sequence of this T cell receptor beta chain was determined in a study of blood T cell repertoires in COVID-19 (dated by TCRdb to about 2020). For the study in its entirety: The collaborator samples originated in the United States, Italy and Spain and spanned the acute and convalescent phases of COVID-19. The material from the prospective study consisted of cDNA or gDNA derived from T cells, B-cell-depleted T cells, or PBMCs. Deeply sampled blood TCRbeta repertoires from subjects exposed to, actively infected with, or recovered from COVID-19 were included in the dataset. A freely available public database, intended as a resource for researchers studying the immune response to SARS-CoV-2, is where the repertoires were released. The samples were drawn from the first 160 participants of the ongoing ImmuneRACE study and from under 1,500 subjects provided by 6 global collaborators. The sample metadata nearly always contained a de-identified subject ID, COVID-19 status, age in years and sex. HLA class I and class II types, where available, came from metadata supplied by the sample provider rather than from assay-based typing.

The collaborating institutions used their own protocols to collect whole blood in K2EDTA tubes. Collaborator samples were shipped for TCRbeta analysis as frozen whole blood, isolated PBMCs, or DNA extracted from either sample type. This clone was recorded only once. Its cognate antigen has yet to be identified. There are no base qualities to consult, and no much larger clone falls within one base. Findings and caveats that apply to the study as a whole: The quantity of clinical and demographic metadata differed by source and by participant and was supplied without curation.

Counted from cysteine to phenylalanine, this CDR3 has 16 amino acids. The retained sequence is limited to the CDR3, 48 bases, with the frame set at the first base. Trimming removed 10 bases from V and 1 base from J; the gene matches leave 7 bases unexplained. The CDR1 and CDR2 encoded by the germline V gene are LGHNA and YSLEER. The immunoSEQ Assay, a bias-controlled multiplex PCR, was used to amplify TCRbeta CDR3 regions from genomic DNA. The source study handled its data this way. Within the assay, amplification of reference gene primers was used to estimate how many nucleated cells each sample contained. To quantify the absolute abundance of each unique TCRbeta CDR3 rearrangement, sequence reads were collapsed and filtered. For each sample, productive Simpson clonality was calculated by taking the square root of Simpson's diversity index across productive rearrangements. TCRdb stores this immuneACCESS table with in-frame sequences only. Part of the clones is absent; in the studies checked, under half of the shortfall reflects unresolved V genes, and no reason is known for the rest. The DNA was the basis for D and trimming; V, J and clone size are from that table. The sample table shows 130,000 to 150,000 clones, and approximately 80% are seen once. Of the sample, 5% to 7.5% falls within the top ten clones.

This sequence originates from a human donor in a cohort sampled during active COVID-19. Sequenced sample: peripheral blood. The chain was built from TRBV4-3 and TRBJ2-3; 14 bases in between match TRBD2. The DNA sequence is TGCGCCAACACCGGGACTAGCGGGGGATGCACAGATACGCAGTATTTT. Its translation is CANTGTSGGCTDTQYF.